The 10 T cell receptor beta chains below come from one sample, sequenced in a study of cytomegalovirus exposure and HLA in healthy donors. Researchers ran the PCR with 60 Vbeta and 13 Jbeta primers. Here immunoSEQ multiplex PCR was the method, and the copy in TCRdb shows in-frame clones only, minus some. The data show approximately 150,000 clones, about three quarters seen once. What was sequenced was PBMCs. These receptors all stem from a woman aged 40 to 50 in good health and CMV-seropositive.

CDR3 amino acids: CASSDPDRGGPLNTEAFF. DNA for the CDR3: TGCGCCAGCAGCGACCCTGATAGGGGTGGCCCCTTGAACACTGAAGCTTTCTTT. The chain links TRBV5-1 to TRBJ1-1; a possible D gene is TRBD1 (5 bases). The V end lost 4 bases, the J end lost 0 bases, and 22 bases lay between the germline ends. The CDR3 covers 18 residues. CDR1 is SGHRS and CDR2 is YFSETQ in the germline V gene.

The CDR3: CASSWTVMNTEAFF. The CDR3 region has the DNA TGTGCCAGCAGTTGGACAGTCATGAACACTGAAGCTTTCTTT. V is TRBV28 and J is TRBJ1-1, with TRBD1 as a possible D gene (6 bases). From germline, CDR1 is MDHEN and CDR2 SYDVKM. This CDR3 has 14 amino acids. V was clipped by 4 bases and J by 0 bases, with 9 bases between them.

V gene TRBV6-6 combines with J gene TRBJ2-7, with TRBD2 identical over 11 bases. From germline, CDR1 is MNHNY and CDR2 SVGAGI (reference sequence). This CDR3 contains 14 residues. J gave up 6 bases and V 5 bases, and 6 bases lay outside the gene matches. CDR3 amino acids: CASSQLAGEFEQYF. The CDR3 coding sequence is TGTGCCAGCAGTCAACTAGCGGGGGAGTTCGAGCAGTACTTC.

This chain joins TRBV28 and TRBJ2-1; TRBD2 aligns across 8 bases. This CDR3 is 15 amino acids long. Germline V gene lookup returns CDR1 MDHEN and CDR2 SYDVKM. V was clipped by 1 base and J by 4 bases; unmatched bases: 3. The CDR3 DNA reads as TGTGCCAGCAGTTTATCGGGGGGGAGATACAATGAGCAGTTCTTC. It specifies CASSLSGGRYNEQFF.

The chain couples TRBV9 to TRBJ1-2; 7 bases fit TRBD1. Germline CDR1 reads SGDLS; CDR2 reads YYNGEE. With 3 bases clipped from V and 8 bases from J, the junction kept 4 bases outside the gene matches. This CDR3 comprises 12 residues. The CDR3: CASSGYRGGYTF. CDR3 coding DNA: TGTGCCAGCAGCGGGTACAGGGGCGGCTACACCTTC.

This chain joins TRBV6-5 and TRBJ2-2; perhaps TRBD2 as D (6 bases). Germline V gene lookup returns CDR1 MNHEY and CDR2 SVGAGI. This CDR3 has 15 amino acids. V was trimmed by 6 bases and J by 0 bases, leaving 11 bases between them. The chain's CDR3 is CASRGGAANTGELFF. CDR3 nucleotides: TGTGCCAGCAGGGGAGGTGCAGCGAACACCGGGGAGCTGTTTTTT.

This sequence joins TRBV6-1 and TRBJ1-3; D gene uncertain. This CDR3 is built from 13 residues. V was clipped by 6 bases and J by 0 bases, with 6 bases between them. Germline lookup yields CDR1 MNHNS and CDR2 SASEGT. The CDR3 nucleotides read TGTGCCAGCAGGCAGTACTCTGGAAACACCATATATTTT. It specifies CASRQYSGNTIYF.

V usage is TRBV5-1 and J usage is TRBJ1-2; D is ambiguous. Trimming stripped 4 bases from V and 2 bases from J, with 9 bases between. The CDR3 sequence is 13 residues long. CDR1 and CDR2 from the germline V gene are SGHRS and YFSETQ. The CDR3 sequence: CASSNGGNYGYTF. Here the CDR3 DNA reads TGCGCCAGCAGCAATGGAGGGAACTATGGCTACACCTTC.

A note on this clone: The sample carries other DNA sequences with the same CDR3. V gene TRBV2 combines with J gene TRBJ2-1, with TRBD2 as a possible D gene (6 bases). V dropped 6 bases and J dropped 11 bases, with 14 bases sitting between them. CDR3 length equals 12 residues. Germline V gives CDR1 SNHLY, CDR2 FYNNEI. The CDR3 DNA is TGTGCCAGCAGAACTCTGGCGGGGCAGCAGTTCTTC. Protein: CASRTLAGQQFF.

The CDR3 coding sequence is TGTGCCAGCAGCCTCGGGACAGGGGATGGCAATGAGCAGTTCTTC. Amino acid sequence: CASSLGTGDGNEQFF. The V call is TRBV11-1, the J call TRBJ2-1; 10 positions match TRBD1. There are 15 residues in the CDR3. Germline V gene sequence: CDR1 SGHAT, CDR2 FQDESV (reference sequence). V shed 5 bases, J shed 6 bases, and the junction held 7 bases outside the gene matches.